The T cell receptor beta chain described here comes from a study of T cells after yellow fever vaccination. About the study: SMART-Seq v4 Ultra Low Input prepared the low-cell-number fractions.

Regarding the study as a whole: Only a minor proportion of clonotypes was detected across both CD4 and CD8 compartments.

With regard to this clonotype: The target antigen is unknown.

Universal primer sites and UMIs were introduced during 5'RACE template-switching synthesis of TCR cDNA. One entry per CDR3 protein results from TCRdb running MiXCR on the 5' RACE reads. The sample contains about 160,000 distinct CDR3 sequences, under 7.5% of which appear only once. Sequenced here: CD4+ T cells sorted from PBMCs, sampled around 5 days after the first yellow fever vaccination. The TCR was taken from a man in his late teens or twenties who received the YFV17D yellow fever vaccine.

This chain's CDR3 is CASSTWGQPQHF. The CDR3 DNA is TGTGCCAGCAGTACGTGGGGTCAGCCCCAGCATTTT. This chain joins TRBV12-3 or TRBV12-4 and TRBJ1-5; D gene ambiguous. The CDR3 covers 12 residues. The germline V and J ends were trimmed by 5 bases and 6 bases, with 8 bases remaining between them.